The 22 T cell receptor beta chains given below trace back to one sample, sequenced in a study of blood T cells in healthy people across ages. Then a second PCR, running roughly 7 to 11 cycles, was carried out with a sample-barcoded 5' primer and a J-beta primer mix. MiXCR, run by TCRdb on the 5' RACE reads, gives a single entry per CDR3 protein. The table lists approximately 800,000 distinct CDR3 sequences, roughly 50% of them singletons. The sequencing input was blood. The receptors come from a man in his thirties or forties in good health.

With regard to this clonotype: At one end the junction does not follow the germline gene, possibly because of a read error. The chain uses TRBV10-3 and TRBJ2-1; TRBD2 matches 9 bases. Germline V gives CDR1 ENHRY, CDR2 SYGVKD. The CDR3 has 15 amino acids. For the CDR3, the DNA is TGTGCCGTCAGGACCGGGACTAGCAGCGACTACGAGCAGTTCTTC. Translated: CAVRTGTSSDYEQFF.

This clonotype was observed a single time. This chain joins TRBV11-1 and TRBJ2-3; 7 nucleotides match TRBD1. The CDR3 has 15 residues. V lost 2 bases, J lost 2 bases, and 4 bases stayed unmatched. The germline V gene has CDR1 SGHAT and CDR2 FQDESV (reference sequence). This CDR3 reads CASSLQGQITDTQYF. In DNA form, the CDR3 reads TGTGCCAGCAGCTTACAGGGACAGATCACAGATACGCAGTATTTT.

This clonotype was seen a single time. This chain uses TRBV6-1 with TRBJ2-7; no clear D gene. Trimming removed 1 base at V and 3 bases at J, with 7 bases between. In germline, CDR1 is MNHNS, CDR2 SASEGT. This CDR3 comprises 13 residues. This CDR3 reads CASSEDPNYEQYF. The CDR3 region has the DNA TGTGCCAGCAGTGAAGATCCCAACTACGAGCAGTACTTC.

The CDR3 bases are TGCAGCGTTGAGATCGGGGCAGGGGTTAAGACCCAGTACTTC. Translation: CSVEIGAGVKTQYF. The V and J genes are TRBV29-1 and TRBJ2-5; a weak D match, TRBD1 (6 bases). The V end was cut by 3 bases, the J end by 6 bases, with 17 bases between. The V gene's germline CDR1 is SQVTM and CDR2 ANQGSEA. CDR3 length: 14 residues. The entire variable domain, with the rest obtained from reference TRBV29-1 and TRBJ2-5, is as follows: SAVISQKPSRDICQRGTSLTIQCQVDSQVTMMFWYRQQPGQSLTLIATANQGSEATYESGFVIDKFPISRPNLTFSTLTVSNMSPEDSSIYLCSVEIGAGVKTQYFGPGTRLLVL.

The chain recombines TRBV7-2 with TRBJ1-2; no clear D. Trimming removed 1 base at V and 1 base at J, with 10 bases between. The germline V gene encodes CDR1 SGHTA and CDR2 FQGNSA. The CDR3 loop spans 15 amino acids. The DNA of the CDR3 is TGTGCCAGCAGCTTAGTAGTCAGAGATAACTATGGCTACACCTTC. This encodes CASSLVVRDNYGYTF.

The V and J genes are TRBV7-9 and TRBJ1-2; D unclear. This CDR3 has 15 amino acids. Trimming left V 3 bases short and J 5 bases short, with 16 bases between. From germline, CDR1 is SEHNR and CDR2 FQNEAQ (reference sequence). The CDR3 region is CASSFGSPGVYGYTF. In nucleotides, the CDR3 is TGTGCCAGCAGCTTCGGGTCCCCAGGCGTATATGGCTACACCTTC.

V is TRBV6-2 or TRBV6-3 and J is TRBJ1-1, with a weak D call TRBD1 (6 bases). Germline assignment: CDR1 MNHEY and CDR2 SVGEGT. Trimming pared 6 bases from V and 5 bases from J, leaving 22 bases between. This CDR3 is 16 amino acids long. In DNA, the CDR3 is TGTGCCAGCAGCTTATACGCGGGGGCCTCAGGGACTGAAGCTTTCTTT. It codes for CASSLYAGASGTEAFF.

This sequence joins TRBV5-1 and TRBJ2-3, with 7 positions matching TRBD2. The CDR3 loop spans 13 amino acids. From germline, CDR1 is SGHRS and CDR2 YFSETQ. Unmatched junction bases numbered 7, after V lost 7 bases and J lost 5 bases. The CDR3 DNA reads as TGCGCCAGCGCGGCGGGAGATGGAGATACGCAGTATTTT. Its protein is CASAAGDGDTQYF.

The chain uses TRBV2 and TRBJ2-1; 7 nucleotides line up with TRBD2. Trimming removed 10 bases from V and 5 bases from J; junction bases left unmatched: 8. CDR3 length: 13 amino acids. Germline values: CDR1 SNHLY, CDR2 FYNNEI. The CDR3: CATTGGGDNEQFF. The CDR3 DNA follows: TGTGCCACCACCGGGGGAGGGGACAATGAGCAGTTCTTC.

The genes are TRBV7-9 and TRBJ2-3, with 7 bases aligning to TRBD1. This CDR3 has 15 residues. The junction had 10 bases not matched to a gene; V was cut back by 6 bases and J by 4 bases. The germline V gene has CDR1 SEHNR and CDR2 FQNEAQ (reference sequence). The CDR3 DNA is TGTGCCAGCAGTGCTGGACAGGCCCAAGCAGATACGCAGTATTTT. It yields the protein CASSAGQAQADTQYF.

This chain connects TRBV6-5 to TRBJ2-3, with D perhaps TRBD2 (6 bases). Germline CDR1 and CDR2: MNHEY and SVGAGI. The V gene lost 7 bases and the J gene lost 0 bases, with 14 bases spanning the gap. The CDR3 contains 15 residues. CDR3 sequence: CASTSWAGSTDTQYF. The CDR3 coding sequence is TGTGCCAGCACAAGCTGGGCGGGGAGCACAGATACGCAGTATTTT.

The J gene is TRBJ1-2, the V gene TRBV20-1; 7 positions agree with TRBD1. Germline assignment: CDR1 DFQATT and CDR2 SNEGSKA (reference sequence). This CDR3 is built from 13 residues. The CDR3 DNA reads as TGCGCTTCTTCGACAGGGATGGATTATGGCTACACCTTC. Translating it yields CASSTGMDYGYTF.

The chain carries TRBV7-9 and TRBJ2-7; 8 positions agree with TRBD2. Near its end, the DNA agrees better with TRBJ2-5, so the J call may be wrong. CDR1 SEHNR and CDR2 FQNEAQ come from the germline V gene (reference sequence). This CDR3 comprises 17 residues. CDR3 sequence: CASSLGSSGGSQETQYF. For the CDR3, the DNA is TGTGCCAGCAGCTTAGGGTCGAGCGGGGGTTCACAAGAGACCCAGTACTTC.

The table lists this clonotype with a few counts. The CDR3 region has the DNA TGCAGCGTTGAAGATCAAGAGGTCAGGGGGGCGGGTAACTATGGCTACACCTTC. Residues: CSVEDQEVRGAGNYGYTF. The J gene is TRBJ1-2, the V gene TRBV29-1; TRBD1 aligns across 7 bases. The trim removed 0 bases at V and 1 base at J, leaving 14 bases unmatched. Germline CDR1 and CDR2: SQVTM and ANQGSEA. The CDR3 loop spans 18 amino acids.

CDR3 amino acids: CASSLTPGYDTEAFF. The CDR3, as DNA: TGTGCCAGCAGCTTAACACCTGGGTACGACACTGAAGCTTTCTTT. The V call is TRBV7-6, the J call TRBJ1-1, with no clear D. The V end was cut by 2 bases, the J end by 3 bases, with 13 bases between. The V gene's germline CDR1 is SGHVS and CDR2 FNYEAQ. This CDR3 contains 15 residues.

This chain joins TRBV5-1 and TRBJ2-6; D not resolved. This CDR3 comprises 14 residues. CDR1 is SGHRS, CDR2 YFSETQ, per germline. V was pared by 5 bases and J by 2 bases, with 8 bases between. DNA for the CDR3: TGCGCCAGCAGTCAGCTAACTGGGGCCAACGTCCTGACTTTC. Residues: CASSQLTGANVLTF.

CDR3 sequence (DNA): TGCAGCGTTGAACTCGGCGAGGCCCAGTACTTC. Translated: CSVELGEAQYF. The chain links TRBV29-1 to TRBJ2-5; D ambiguous. From germline, CDR1 is SQVTM and CDR2 ANQGSEA. Between the trimmed V and J ends, which lost 2 bases and 9 bases, there was a span of 10 bases. The CDR3 contains 11 residues.

This rearrangement joins TRBV11-2 to TRBJ1-1, with D maybe TRBD1 (5 bases). The germline V and J ends were trimmed by 5 bases and 1 base, with 17 bases remaining between them. Germline CDR1 and CDR2: SGHAT and FQNNGV. This CDR3 region has 16 residues. CDR3 loop: CASSTRQTAGNTEAFF. In DNA form, the CDR3 reads TGTGCCAGCAGCACCCGGCAGACAGCGGGGAACACTGAAGCTTTCTTT.

This chain joins TRBV7-9 and TRBJ2-7, with unresolved D. V lost 0 bases, J lost 0 bases, and 6 bases lay in between. This CDR3 spans 14 amino acids. Germline CDR1 and CDR2: SEHNR and FQNEAQ (reference sequence). The CDR3 coding sequence is TGTGCCAGCAGCTTAGCCTCCACCTCCTACGAGCAGTACTTC. Translated, it gives CASSLASTSYEQYF.

V is TRBV7-9 and J is TRBJ1-2, with a tentative D call TRBD1 (5 bases). Trimming took off 5 bases at V and 7 bases at J, with 17 bases between the two ends. This CDR3 is 14 amino acids long. Germline V gene sequence: CDR1 SEHNR, CDR2 FQNEAQ (reference sequence). CDR3 DNA: TGTGCCAGCAGCACCGCAGGGCGCTCTCGTGGCTACACCTTC. Its translation is CASSTAGRSRGYTF.

The chain recombines TRBV27 with TRBJ2-4; D call uncertain. The DNA end favors TRBJ2-7, so the J call may be wrong. The CDR3 sequence is 15 residues long. Germline V gene sequence: CDR1 MNHEY, CDR2 SMNVEV (reference sequence). CDR3: CASSLGPRWVYEQYF. For the CDR3, the DNA is TGTGCCAGCAGTTTAGGGCCCAGATGGGTCTACGAGCAGTACTTC.

This clonotype was counted a few times. The chain couples TRBV29-1 to TRBJ1-2; possibly TRBD1 for D (5 bases). V was cut by 8 bases and J by 6 bases, with 13 bases left in between. The CDR3 loop spans 11 amino acids. Germline-derived CDR1 and CDR2 are SQVTM and ANQGSEA. CDR3 loop: CSSLGVDGYTF. CDR3 in DNA: TGCAGCTCATTAGGGGTCGATGGCTACACCTTC.